These 5 T cell receptor beta chains were sequenced from one sample in a study of cytomegalovirus exposure and HLA in healthy donors. PCR amplification relied on 60 Vbeta primers (plus 13 Jbeta primers). Sequencing used immunoSEQ multiplex PCR; TCRdb keeps in-frame clones, though not all of them. The data contain 150,000 to 190,000 clones, approximately 82% of them seen just once; the ten biggest clones take up about 6.4%. The material sequenced was PBMCs. The origin of the receptors is a woman between 50 and 59 years old in good health and CMV-seropositive.

Concerning this clone: In the same sample, other DNA sequences code for this CDR3. The chain joins TRBV5-1 to TRBJ2-6; D may be TRBD1 (7 bases). Germline CDR1 is SGHRS and CDR2 is YFSETQ. V shed 3 bases and J shed 1 base, with 8 bases lying between them. The CDR3 is 15 amino acids. The CDR3 nucleotides read TGCGCCAGCAGCTCAGGGGGGTCTGGGGCCAACGTCCTGACTTTC. It encodes CASSSGGSGANVLTF.

The rearrangement joins TRBV27 to TRBJ2-2; D is ambiguous. Germline values: CDR1 MNHEY, CDR2 SMNVEV (reference sequence). The CDR3 spans 12 residues. With 6 bases removed from V and 5 bases from J, the gap between germline ends came to 7 bases. This chain's CDR3 is CASRRETGELFF. CDR3 DNA sequence: TGTGCCAGCAGGAGAGAAACCGGGGAGCTGTTTTTT.

The chain uses TRBV5-1 and TRBJ1-1; D is possibly TRBD1 (5 bases). Per germline, CDR1 SGHRS and CDR2 YFSETQ. The CDR3 runs 14 residues. V was pared by 2 bases and J by 3 bases, with 11 bases between. The CDR3 DNA sequence: TGCGCCAGCAGCTTCCGGGTAGGGGACACTGAAGCTTTCTTT. Translated: CASSFRVGDTEAFF.

The chain has TRBV7-6 and TRBJ2-3, with 11 bases that match TRBD2. With 5 bases clipped from V and 2 bases from J, the junction kept 9 bases outside the gene matches. This CDR3 is built from 17 residues. The V gene's germline CDR1 is SGHVS and CDR2 FNYEAQ. The CDR3 spells CASSPRASGGITDTQYF. DNA of the CDR3: TGTGCCAGCAGCCCTAGGGCTAGCGGGGGGATCACAGATACGCAGTATTTT. The whole variable domain, filled in from reference TRBV7-6 and TRBJ2-3, reads GAGVSQSPRYKVTKRGQDVALRCDPISGHVSLYWYRQALGQGPEFLTYFNYEAQQDKSGLPNDRFSAERPEGSISTLTIQRTEQRDSAMYRCASSPRASGGITDTQYFGPGTRLTVL.

This clone came up once. V gene TRBV19 combines with J gene TRBJ2-7; 8 nucleotides line up with TRBD1. Germline V CDR1 and CDR2: LNHDA, SQIVND (reference sequence). Losses at the gene ends were 6 bases for V and 0 bases for J; bases not matched to a gene: 4. The CDR3 totals 14 residues. CDR3 sequence: CASSLTGGSYEQYF. Written as DNA, the CDR3 is TGTGCCAGTAGCTTAACAGGGGGCTCCTACGAGCAGTACTTC.